This T cell receptor beta chain was identified in a study of T cells after yellow fever vaccination. A note on this clonotype: The antigen is undetermined.

The CDR3 is made up of 12 amino acids. V gave up 6 bases and J gave up 1 base, with 6 bases separating them. Germline V lookup: CDR1 SGHTA, CDR2 FQGNSA. Study conclusions and caveats: Weaker overall was a secondary response that nonetheless peaked faster, on day 5 versus 15. Post-booster repertoires contained most primary-vaccination clones again (roughly 96% CD4, 88% CD8). Overlap between CD4 and CD8 compartments was detected for a small share of clonotypes.

Template switching by 5'RACE produced TCR cDNA, adding a universal primer site and UMIs. TCRdb called the 5' RACE reads again in MiXCR, with one record for every CDR3 protein. This sample has hundreds of thousands of distinct CDR3 sequences, with over 15% found just once. The receptor comes from a man between 18 and 35 years old who received the YFV17D yellow fever vaccine. This chain connects TRBV7-2 to TRBJ1-1; D is uncertain. The sample was PBMCs, taken before the yellow fever booster vaccination. CDR3 DNA sequence: TGTGCCAGCAGGTTAACGAACACTGAAGCTTTCTTT. Its protein is CASRLTNTEAFF.